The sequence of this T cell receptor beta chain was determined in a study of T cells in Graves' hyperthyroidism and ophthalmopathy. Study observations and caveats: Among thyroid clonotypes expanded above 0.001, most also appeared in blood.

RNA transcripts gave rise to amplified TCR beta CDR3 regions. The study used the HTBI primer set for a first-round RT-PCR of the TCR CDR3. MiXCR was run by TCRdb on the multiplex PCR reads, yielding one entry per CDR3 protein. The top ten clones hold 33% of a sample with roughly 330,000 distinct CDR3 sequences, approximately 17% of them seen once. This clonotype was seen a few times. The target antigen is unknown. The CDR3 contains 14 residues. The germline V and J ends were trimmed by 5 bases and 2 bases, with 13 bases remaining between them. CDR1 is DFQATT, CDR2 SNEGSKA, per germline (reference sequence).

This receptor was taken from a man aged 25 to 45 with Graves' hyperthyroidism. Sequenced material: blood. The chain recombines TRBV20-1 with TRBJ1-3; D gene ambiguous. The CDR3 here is CSASDQGTGNTIYF. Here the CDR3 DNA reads TGCAGTGCTTCGGACCAAGGCACTGGAAACACCATATATTTT.